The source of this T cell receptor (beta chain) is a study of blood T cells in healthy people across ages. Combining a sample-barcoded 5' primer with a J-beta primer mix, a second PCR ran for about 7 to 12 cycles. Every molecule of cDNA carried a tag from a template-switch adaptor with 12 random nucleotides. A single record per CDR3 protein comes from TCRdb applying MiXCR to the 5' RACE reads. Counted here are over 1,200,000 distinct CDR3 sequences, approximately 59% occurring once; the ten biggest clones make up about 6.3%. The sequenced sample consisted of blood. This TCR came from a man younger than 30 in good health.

In nucleotides, the CDR3 is TGTGCCAGCAGTGAAGCGCCAGGGAGGAATCAGCCCCAGCATTTT. Its translation is CASSEAPGRNQPQHF. The rearrangement joins TRBV6-1 to TRBJ1-5; D possibly corresponds to TRBD1 (5 bases). The CDR3 runs to 15 residues. Per the germline V gene, CDR1 is MNHNS and CDR2 is SASEGT. V lost 0 bases and J 4 bases, leaving 10 bases between the germline ends.